The entry below describes one T cell receptor (beta chain). This entry comes from a study of OX40 agonist ivuxolimab in advanced cancers. Germline V gene data show CDR1 as LNHDA and CDR2 as SQIVND (reference sequence). V was cut by 5 bases and J by 0 bases, with 11 bases left in between. This CDR3 region has 16 residues. Clones were sequenced by immunoSEQ multiplex PCR, and TCRdb holds only the in-frame ones, with some missing. The data contain tens of thousands of clones, 87% of them singletons. The sample was CD4+ or CD8+ T cells sorted from blood, taken in a trial of the OX40 agonist ivuxolimab. This TCR came from an adult with an advanced solid tumor such as melanoma, head and neck, liver or kidney cancer. This chain joins TRBV19 and TRBJ1-6, with D maybe TRBD1 (6 bases). CDR3 in amino acids: CASSGGQSSYNSPLHF. The CDR3 DNA follows: TGTGCCAGTAGTGGGGGGCAGAGCTCCTATAATTCACCCCTCCACTTT.